This T cell receptor beta chain was sequenced for a study of cytomegalovirus exposure and HLA in healthy donors. Points from the study as a whole: About 87% or about 30% of the time was how often most TCR beta V segments were productive, according to an earlier analysis. Highly shared variants forming one cluster were likely a sequencing artifact.

As concerns this clone: Its target is unknown.

Everyone who donated was a healthy bone marrow donor. Looked up from germline, CDR1 is LNHDA and CDR2 is SQIVND (reference sequence). J was trimmed by 3 bases and V by 7 bases; bases with no gene match: 8. There are 14 residues in the CDR3. Both 60 Vbeta primers and 13 Jbeta primers went into the PCR. TCRdb's copy holds only in-frame clones and misses some; the assay was immunoSEQ multiplex PCR. The sample holds about 160,000 clones, 70% to 85% seen once. The receptor comes from a middle-aged man in good health and CMV-seronegative. The material sequenced was PBMCs. The chain employs TRBV19 and TRBJ2-7; 8 bases align to TRBD1. Written as DNA, the CDR3 is TGTGCCAGTACCCCACGGACAGGGATCTACGAGCAGTACTTC. Translating gives CASTPRTGIYEQYF.